This TCR beta chain was identified in a study of blood T cell repertoires in COVID-19. Study-level information: Whether acute or convalescent, the COVID-19 samples came from the United States, Italy and Spain. Nucleic acid was either cDNA or gDNA, and it came from T cells, B-cell-depleted T cells, or PBMCs.

Per the germline V gene, CDR1 is SEHNR and CDR2 is FQNEAQ (reference sequence). The V gene end was trimmed by 5 bases and the J gene end by 14 bases; junction bases not matched to a gene: 12. The CDR3 covers 14 residues. Authors' analysis steps: Amplification from reference gene primers served as the basis for estimated nucleated cell counts. TCRdb's copy holds only in-frame clones and misses some; the assay was immunoSEQ multiplex PCR. Clone size and the V and J calls come from that table; the DNA yielded D and trimming. The data contain about 110,000 clones, about 85% of them singletons. The J gene is TRBJ1-6, the V gene TRBV7-9, with 7 bases identical to TRBD1. The sample taken for sequencing was peripheral blood. The TCR was taken from a human donor in a cohort sampled during active COVID-19. Written as DNA, the CDR3 is TGTGCCAGCAGCCTCGGACAGGCGCAGGGTTCCCTCCACTTT. Protein product: CASSLGQAQGSLHF. The variable domain in full, with the rest retrieved from reference TRBV7-9 and TRBJ1-6, is DTGVSQNPRHKITKRGQNVTFRCDPISEHNRLYWYRQTLGQGPEFLTYFQNEAQLEKSRLLSDRFSAERPKGSFSTLEIQRTEQGDSAMYLCASSLGQAQGSLHFGNGTRLTVT.